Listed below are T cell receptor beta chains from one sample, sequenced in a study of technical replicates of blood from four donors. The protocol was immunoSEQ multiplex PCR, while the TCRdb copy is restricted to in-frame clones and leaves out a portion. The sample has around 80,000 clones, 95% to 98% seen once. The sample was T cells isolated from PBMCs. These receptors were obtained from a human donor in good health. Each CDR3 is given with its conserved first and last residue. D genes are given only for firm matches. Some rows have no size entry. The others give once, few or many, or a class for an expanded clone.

CDR3: CASSSFPLAGEQYF
DNA: TGCGCCAGCAGCAGCTTCCCTTTAGCGGGCGAGCAGTACTTC
J: TRBJ2-7
size: .
V: TRBV5-1
D: TRBD2

CDR3: CASSLSSGQGNSPLHF
DNA: TGCGCCAGCAGCTTGAGTTCTGGACAGGGAAATTCACCCCTCCACTTT
J: TRBJ1-6
size: .
V: TRBV5-1
D: TRBD1

CDR3: CASSLTGGPNEQYF
DNA: TGTGCCAGCAGCTTGACGGGAGGGCCCAACGAGCAGTACTTC
J: TRBJ2-7
size: .
V: TRBV7-9
D: TRBD2

CDR3: CASSSGQRSGALGKNTEAFF
DNA: TGCGCCAGCAGCTCAGGACAACGGTCTGGGGCGCTAGGGAAGAACACTGAAGCTTTCTTT
J: TRBJ1-1
size: .
V: TRBV5-1
D: .

CDR3: CASREGQGYTEAFF
DNA: TGTGCCAGCAGGGAGGGACAGGGATACACTGAAGCTTTCTTT
J: TRBJ1-1
size: .
V: TRBV6-1
D: TRBD1

CDR3: CASSGQTSGGPHF
DNA: TGTGCCAGCAGCGGCCAGACTAGCGGGGGACCACACTTC
J: TRBJ2-5
size: .
V: TRBV9
D: TRBD2

CDR3: CASSFRGVYGYTF
DNA: TGTGCCAGCAGTTTCAGGGGGGTCTATGGCTACACCTTC
J: TRBJ1-2
size: .
V: TRBV28
D: TRBD1

CDR3: CASSSGLAGGIAGELFF
DNA: TGCGCCAGCAGCTCCGGACTAGCGGGGGGGATCGCCGGGGAGCTGTTTTTT
J: TRBJ2-2
size: .
V: TRBV5-1
D: TRBD2

CDR3: CASSLDSYEQYF
DNA: TGTGCCAGCAGTCTAGACTCCTACGAGCAGTACTTC
J: TRBJ2-7
size: .
V: TRBV28
D: .

CDR3: CASSSLSRTGTGISNQPQHF
DNA: TGTGCCAGCAGTTCCCTCTCCAGAACAGGGACCGGGATTAGCAATCAGCCCCAGCATTTT
J: TRBJ1-5
size: .
V: TRBV28
D: .

CDR3: CASGLVTGNQPQHF
DNA: TGTGCTAGTGGTTTGGTGACAGGGAATCAGCCCCAGCATTTT
J: TRBJ1-5
size: .
V: TRBV12-5
D: TRBD1

CDR3: CASSETGAHTDTQYF
DNA: TGTGCCAGTAGTGAAACAGGGGCGCACACAGATACGCAGTATTTT
J: TRBJ2-3
size: .
V: TRBV19
D: TRBD1

CDR3: CASSVNRAGISTDTQYF
DNA: TGTGCCAGCAGCGTAAATCGGGCGGGGATTAGCACAGATACGCAGTATTTT
J: TRBJ2-3
size: .
V: TRBV9
D: .

CDR3: CASSETGGEDQPQHF
DNA: TGTGCCAGCAGTGAAACGGGGGGGGAAGATCAGCCCCAGCATTTT
J: TRBJ1-5
size: .
V: TRBV2
D: .

CDR3: CASNPVTGGTNTGELFF
DNA: TGTGCCAGCAACCCCGTAACAGGGGGAACGAACACCGGGGAGCTGTTTTTT
J: TRBJ2-2
size: .
V: TRBV7-7
D: TRBD1

CDR3: CASSHSLPGFGGQETQYF
DNA: TGTGCCAGCAGCCATTCTCTCCCGGGATTTGGGGGGCAAGAGACCCAGTACTTC
J: TRBJ2-5
size: .
V: TRBV7-8
D: .

CDR3: CASSPPGSGQPQHF
DNA: TGTGCCAGCAGTCCCCCGGGGTCTGGGCAGCCCCAGCATTTT
J: TRBJ1-5
size: .
V: TRBV28
D: .

CDR3: CASSLAGQLYEQYF
DNA: TGTGCCAGCAGCTTAGCGGGACAGCTCTACGAGCAGTACTTC
J: TRBJ2-7
size: .
V: TRBV7-9
D: TRBD1

CDR3: CASRGTDNTEAFF
DNA: TGCGCCAGCCGAGGGACAGACAACACTGAAGCTTTCTTT
J: TRBJ1-1
size: .
V: TRBV10-2
D: TRBD1

CDR3: CASSGAGVLGGYTF
DNA: TGTGCCAGCAGCGGCGCAGGGGTCTTAGGAGGCTACACCTTC
J: TRBJ1-2
size: .
V: TRBV9
D: .

CDR3: CASSPGNLYQETQYF
DNA: TGTGCCAGCAGCCCAGGCAACCTGTACCAAGAGACCCAGTACTTC
J: TRBJ2-5
size: .
V: TRBV11-1
D: .

CDR3: CASSADRLYGYTF
DNA: TGCGCCAGCAGCGCGGACAGACTCTATGGCTACACCTTC
J: TRBJ1-2
size: .
V: TRBV5-1
D: .

CDR3: CASSAPGRGSSYNSPLHF
DNA: TGTGCCAGCAGCGCACCGGGACGGGGGAGCTCCTATAATTCACCCCTCCACTTT
J: TRBJ1-6
size: .
V: TRBV9
D: .

CDR3: CASSQEPRAGRGNQPQHF
DNA: TGCGCCAGCAGCCAAGAGCCGCGCGCGGGAAGGGGCAATCAGCCCCAGCATTTT
J: TRBJ1-5
size: .
V: TRBV4-1
D: .

CDR3: CASSFRRRETQYF
DNA: TGTGCCAGCAGCTTTCGCAGGAGGGAGACCCAGTACTTC
J: TRBJ2-5
size: once
V: TRBV7-2
D: .

CDR3: CASSPRGEGDRDAGTQETQYF
DNA: TGTGCCAGCAGCCCAAGAGGTGAAGGAGACAGGGACGCCGGCACTCAAGAGACCCAGTACTTC
J: TRBJ2-5
size: .
V: TRBV21-1
D: .

CDR3: CASSQPGYGYTF
DNA: TGCGCCAGCAGCCAACCAGGCTATGGCTACACCTTC
J: TRBJ1-2
size: once
V: TRBV4-1
D: .

CDR3: CSVSALAGGAGDTQYF
DNA: TGCAGCGTTTCGGCCCTCGCCGGGGGGGCGGGAGATACGCAGTATTTT
J: TRBJ2-3
size: once
V: TRBV29-1
D: TRBD2

CDR3: CASSDHYAGGFYEQYF
DNA: TGTGCCAGCAGTGATCACTATGCGGGAGGGTTCTACGAGCAGTACTTC
J: TRBJ2-7
size: .
V: TRBV2
D: TRBD2

CDR3: CASSVGENTGELFF
DNA: TGTGCCAGCAGCGTAGGCGAAAACACCGGGGAGCTGTTTTTT
J: TRBJ2-2
size: .
V: TRBV9
D: .

CDR3: CASSLPGVVGSDTEAFF
DNA: TGTGCCAGCAGTTTACCAGGGGTAGTGGGGAGTGACACTGAAGCTTTCTTT
J: TRBJ1-1
size: .
V: TRBV28
D: .

CDR3: CASSFRRERPYEQYF
DNA: TGTGCCAGCAGCTTTAGGCGGGAGCGCCCCTACGAGCAGTACTTC
J: TRBJ2-7
size: .
V: TRBV7-8
D: TRBD2

CDR3: CASSPTGGTRDYEQYF
DNA: TGTGCCAGCAGCCCGACCGGCGGGACTAGAGACTACGAGCAGTACTTC
J: TRBJ2-7
size: .
V: TRBV11-2
D: TRBD2

CDR3: CASSVGQETNTEAFF
DNA: TGTGCCAGCAGCGTAGGACAGGAGACGAACACTGAAGCTTTCTTT
J: TRBJ1-1
size: .
V: TRBV9
D: .

CDR3: CASSVDGTGSYEQYF
DNA: TGTGCCAGCAGCGTAGACGGGACAGGGTCCTACGAGCAGTACTTC
J: TRBJ2-7
size: .
V: TRBV9
D: TRBD1

CDR3: CASSRRDSSIPNSPLHF
DNA: TGTGCCAGCAGCAGGAGGGACAGCTCCATCCCAAATTCACCCCTCCACTTT
J: TRBJ1-6
size: .
V: TRBV13
D: TRBD1

CDR3: CSARGWGGGTAFNEQFF
DNA: TGCAGCGCCAGGGGATGGGGCGGGGGGACGGCTTTCAATGAGCAGTTCTTC
J: TRBJ2-1
size: .
V: TRBV29-1
D: TRBD2

CDR3: CASRGSGRGAREQFF
DNA: TGTGCCAGCAGGGGCAGCGGGAGAGGGGCGCGGGAGCAGTTCTTC
J: TRBJ2-1
size: .
V: TRBV28
D: TRBD2

CDR3: CASSTSGPRVYEQYF
DNA: TGTGCCAGCAGCACTAGCGGCCCAAGGGTCTACGAGCAGTACTTC
J: TRBJ2-7
size: .
V: TRBV13
D: TRBD2

CDR3: CSVGAGLPYTDTQYF
DNA: TGCAGCGTTGGGGCGGGACTACCATACACAGATACGCAGTATTTT
J: TRBJ2-3
size: .
V: TRBV29-1
D: TRBD2

CDR3: CASSLGLAGGWDTQYF
DNA: TGTGCCAGCAGCTTGGGACTAGCGGGAGGGTGGGATACGCAGTATTTT
J: TRBJ2-3
size: .
V: TRBV7-2
D: TRBD2

CDR3: CASSSEPVVQPQHF
DNA: TGTGCCAGCAGTTCCGAACCGGTTGTTCAGCCCCAGCATTTT
J: TRBJ1-5
size: .
V: TRBV27
D: .